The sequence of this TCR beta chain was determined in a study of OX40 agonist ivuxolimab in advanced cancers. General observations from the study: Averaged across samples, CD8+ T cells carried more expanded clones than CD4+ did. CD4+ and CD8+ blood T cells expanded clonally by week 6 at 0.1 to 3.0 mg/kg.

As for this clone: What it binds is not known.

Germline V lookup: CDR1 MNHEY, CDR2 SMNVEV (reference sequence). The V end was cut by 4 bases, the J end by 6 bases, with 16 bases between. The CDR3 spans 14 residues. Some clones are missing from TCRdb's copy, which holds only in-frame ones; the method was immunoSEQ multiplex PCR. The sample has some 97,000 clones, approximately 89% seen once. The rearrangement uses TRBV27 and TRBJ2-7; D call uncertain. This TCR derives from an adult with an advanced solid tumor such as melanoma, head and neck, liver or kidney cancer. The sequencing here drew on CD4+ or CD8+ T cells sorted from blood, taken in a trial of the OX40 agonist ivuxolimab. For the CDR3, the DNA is TGTGCCAGCAGTTACCGCGGAGCCATCCCCGAGCAGTACTTC. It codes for CASSYRGAIPEQYF.